This T cell receptor (beta chain) was sequenced in a study of blood T cells in healthy people across ages (dated by TCRdb to between 2014 and 2016). The study in broad terms: In model experiments, roughly one uniquely barcoded TCR beta cDNA molecule per two T cells was captured by template switching. To track age-related changes in TCR beta repertoire diversity, the study relied on deep sequencing normalized with unique cDNA molecular identifiers. The donors were divided into four age groups: young (average roughly 17 years), middle-aged (almost 40), aged (about 60) and long-lived (about 79). To avoid experimental bias, donors of different ages were randomly spread across the sequencing lanes. The study analyzed two additional independent replicas of 1 million unique cDNA reads from the same blood draw for two donors, one aged 18 to 30 and one aged 80 or older. Study-wide conclusions, independent of this receptor: Estimates of total diversity from one million sequenced T cells were regarded as lower bounds and underestimates. As age increased, observed TCR beta diversity per million T cells dropped in a roughly linear way, and a significant reduction was already evident by age about 40. The long-lived group showed more naive CD4+ T cells, fewer expanded clones and increased TCR diversity than the aged group, suggesting age selection. Because donor CMV infection status was unknown, age-related changes in expanded clonotypes were potentially confounded. A strong correlation was found between observed TCR beta diversity and the percentage of naive T cells measured by flow cytometry. Since profiling was done on bulk unsorted PBMCs, naive and antigen-experienced compartments could not be conclusively compared.

The library came from 5' RACE. Sequencing used an Illumina HiSeq 2500. A second PCR of roughly 6 to 11 cycles was run with a J-beta primer mix and a sample-barcoded 5' primer. A template-switch 5' adaptor carrying 12 random nucleotides introduced a unique molecular identifier onto each TCR beta cDNA molecule. At least 2.5 million CDR3-containing paired-end reads were obtained from each sample. First-strand cDNA was synthesized from all RNA with the Mint cDNA synthesis kit, primed by a TRBC-specific oligonucleotide. All cDNA was treated with uracil-DNA glycosylase and then went through a first 18-cycle PCR with the universal primers M1SS and BC2_uni_R. From the authors' description of their analysis: For normalization, 1 million high-quality reads, each with a distinct molecular identifier, were randomly selected from each sample. Reads sharing molecular identifiers were discarded rather than binned into consensus sequences. MiTCR, set to a Q25 quality threshold and the strictest error-elimination algorithm, was used for CDR3 identification, clonotype clustering and error correction. A nonparametric unseen species model with Euler transformation was used to estimate a lower bound on total TCR beta diversity. TCRdb reanalyzed the raw reads on its own, using fastp at Q25 for trimming and MiXCR for clone calling, and kept in-frame beta chains. All rows with the same CDR3 protein become a single entry with the most common DNA and genes. These V and J calls are TCRdb output, not the study's own analysis. The sample yields hundreds of thousands of distinct CDR3 sequences; around 50% were counted once. Under 30% of the sample goes to the ten largest clones.

The donors were some 39 Caucasian individuals from Russia, aged roughly 6 to 95 years, who were systemically healthy. Each donor gave around 9.9 milliliters of peripheral blood, collected into EDTA-treated Vacutainer tubes. Ficoll-Paque density-gradient centrifugation was used to isolate PBMCs, with at least 7 million obtained per sample. Total RNA was extracted from PBMCs with Trizol reagent, with at least 6 micrograms obtained per sample. For every donor, an aliquot of PBMCs went through flow cytometry to measure the percentages of naive CD45RAhigh/CD27high T cells. Including cysteine and phenylalanine, the CDR3 has 15 amino acids. Only the CDR3 DNA is retained, 45 bases long and in frame from the first base. At the junction V is shortened by 3 bases and J by 0 bases, with 12 bases in between. About this clonotype itself: Its binding antigen is unknown. No much larger clone is present one base from it, and per-base qualities are unavailable.

The sequenced sample consisted of blood. The chain was built from TRBV12-3 or TRBV12-4 and TRBJ2-7; possibly the D gene is TRBD2, per 7 matching bases. The clonotype was recovered from a man aged 35-49 years in good health. CDR3 reads: CASSFGGQGSYEQYF. The DNA reads TGTGCCAGCAGTTTCGGGGGGCAGGGCTCCTACGAGCAGTACTTC.